This TCR beta chain was found in a study of CD8 T cells in ankylosing spondylitis. Study-wide results and caveats: Previously reported in reactive arthritis synovial fluid and blood were some of the motif variants. The clones that were linked to disease were reported to be significantly enriched in matched synovial fluid samples from ankylosing spondylitis patients. One TCR beta motif, made up of seven to nine highly homologous variants, appeared characteristic of ankylosing spondylitis blood.

TCR beta libraries were made by quantitative 5'-RACE with molecular barcodes. TCRdb independently ran MiXCR on the 5' RACE reads; one entry per CDR3 protein. The sample yields around 130,000 distinct CDR3 sequences, roughly a sixth seen once. Germline-derived CDR1 and CDR2 are SGHTA and FQGNSA. V was cut by 5 bases and J by 0 bases, with 17 bases left in between. The CDR3 runs to 16 residues. In the case of this clonotype: Its antigen remains unknown.

The chain couples TRBV7-2 to TRBJ2-7; D may correspond to TRBD1 or TRBD2 (5 bases each). The TCR sequence derives from a male donor with ankylosing spondylitis. Input material: blood, either unsorted or a sorted T cell fraction (not recorded which). The CDR3 is CASSPSVVGGSYEQYF. In nucleotides, the CDR3 is TGTGCCAGCAGCCCCTCAGTCGTTGGGGGCTCCTACGAGCAGTACTTC.